This T cell receptor beta chain was retrieved from a study of T-cell memory formation after mild COVID-19. Broader study findings: Still unconfirmed is whether the second-wave clones peaking on day 37 recognized SARS-CoV-2. The pre-infection memory compartment contained some responding clones, suggesting cross-reactive memory joined. Clones that contracted clustered mainly in CM and EM if CD4+ and in EMRA if CD8+. Contracting clones, day 15 to 85, had balanced CD4/CD8, and later expanders favored CD4+.

TCRdb reprocessed the 5' RACE reads with MiXCR, giving one entry per CDR3 protein. In the table there are fewer than 500,000 distinct CDR3 sequences, around a quarter of which are singletons. Germline CDR1 and CDR2: MGHRA and YSYEKL. V shed 4 bases, J shed 2 bases, and the junction held 7 bases outside the gene matches. CDR3 length equals 16 residues. This clonotype has a handful of counts. Antigen specificity is unknown. J is TRBJ2-1 and V is TRBV4-1; 8 positions match TRBD2. This clonotype originated in an adult woman who had mild COVID-19 (a few samples of this study predate the infection). Cell type and time point are not known. Material: PBMCs or a T cell subset sorted from them (not recorded which). This CDR3 reads CASSPPTSVAYNEQFF. The CDR3 nucleotides are TGCGCCAGCAGCCCCCCGACTAGCGTTGCCTACAATGAGCAGTTCTTC.